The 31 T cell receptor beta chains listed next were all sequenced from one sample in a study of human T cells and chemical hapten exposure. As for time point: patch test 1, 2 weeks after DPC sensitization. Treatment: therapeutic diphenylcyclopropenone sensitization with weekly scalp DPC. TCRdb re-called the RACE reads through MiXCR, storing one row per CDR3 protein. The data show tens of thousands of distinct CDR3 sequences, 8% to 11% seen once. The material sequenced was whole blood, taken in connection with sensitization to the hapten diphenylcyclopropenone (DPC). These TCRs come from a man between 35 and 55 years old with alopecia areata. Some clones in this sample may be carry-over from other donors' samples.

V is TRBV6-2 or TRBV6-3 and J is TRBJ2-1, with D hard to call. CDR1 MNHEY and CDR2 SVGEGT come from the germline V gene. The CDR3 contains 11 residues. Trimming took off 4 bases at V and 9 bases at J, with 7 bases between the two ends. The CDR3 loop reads CASSLAAEQFF. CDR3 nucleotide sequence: TGTGCCAGCAGTTTAGCAGCTGAGCAGTTCTTC.

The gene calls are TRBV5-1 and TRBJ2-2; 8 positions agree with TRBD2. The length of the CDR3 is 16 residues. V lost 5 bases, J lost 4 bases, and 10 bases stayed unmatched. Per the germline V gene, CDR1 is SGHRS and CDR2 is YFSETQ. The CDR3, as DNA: TGCGCCAGCAGGTCGGAAGCGGGAGTGGTCACCGGGGAGCTGTTTTTT. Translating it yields CASRSEAGVVTGELFF.

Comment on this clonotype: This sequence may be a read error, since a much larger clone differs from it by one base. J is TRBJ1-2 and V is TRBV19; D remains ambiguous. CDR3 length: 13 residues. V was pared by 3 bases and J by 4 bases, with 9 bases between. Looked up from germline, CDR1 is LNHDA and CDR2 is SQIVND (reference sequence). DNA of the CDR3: TGTGCCAGTAGTATGCGCCAATTCTATGGCTACACCTTC. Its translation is CASSMRQFYGYTF.

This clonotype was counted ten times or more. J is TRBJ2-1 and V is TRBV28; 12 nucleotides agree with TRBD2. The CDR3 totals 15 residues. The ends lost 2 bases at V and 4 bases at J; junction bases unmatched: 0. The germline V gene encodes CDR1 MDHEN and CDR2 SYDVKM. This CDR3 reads CASSLLAGGYNEQFF. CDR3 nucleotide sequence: TGTGCCAGCAGTTTACTAGCGGGAGGGTACAATGAGCAGTTCTTC.

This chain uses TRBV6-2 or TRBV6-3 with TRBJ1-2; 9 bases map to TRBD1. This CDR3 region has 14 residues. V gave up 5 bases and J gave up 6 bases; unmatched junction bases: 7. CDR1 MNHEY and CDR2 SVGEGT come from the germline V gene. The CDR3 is CASSTYGTGHGYTF. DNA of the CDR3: TGTGCCAGCAGTACCTACGGGACAGGGCATGGCTACACCTTC.

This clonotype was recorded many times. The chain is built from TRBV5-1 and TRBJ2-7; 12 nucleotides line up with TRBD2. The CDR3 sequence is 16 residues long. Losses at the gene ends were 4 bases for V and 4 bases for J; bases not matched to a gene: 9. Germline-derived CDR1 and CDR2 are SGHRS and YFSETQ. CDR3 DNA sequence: TGCGCCAGCAGCCCCGGCCTAGCGGGAGGGCCTTACGAGCAGTACGTC. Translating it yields CASSPGLAGGPYEQYV.

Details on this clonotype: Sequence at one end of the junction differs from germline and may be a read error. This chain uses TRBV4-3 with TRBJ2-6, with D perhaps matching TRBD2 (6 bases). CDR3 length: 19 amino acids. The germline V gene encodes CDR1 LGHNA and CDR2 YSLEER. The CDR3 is CASSQDLGGADSGDNVLTF. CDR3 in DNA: TGCGCCAGCAGCCAAGATCTGGGGGGTGCGGACTCTGGGGACAACGTCCTGACTTTC.

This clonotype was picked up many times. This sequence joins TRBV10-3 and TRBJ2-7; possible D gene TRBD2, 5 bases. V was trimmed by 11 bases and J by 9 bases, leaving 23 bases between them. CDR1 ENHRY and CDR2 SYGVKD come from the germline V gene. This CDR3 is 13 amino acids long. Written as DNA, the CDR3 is TGTGCCTCGGTAGAGGCCGGCCGGGGAGTGCAGTACTTC. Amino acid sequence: CASVEAGRGVQYF.

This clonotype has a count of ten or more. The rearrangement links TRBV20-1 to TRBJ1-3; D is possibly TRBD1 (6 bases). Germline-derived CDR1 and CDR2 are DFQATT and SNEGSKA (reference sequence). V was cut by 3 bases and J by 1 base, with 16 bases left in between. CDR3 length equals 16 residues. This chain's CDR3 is CSARPDRADSGNTIYF. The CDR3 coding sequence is TGCAGTGCTAGGCCGGACAGAGCCGATTCTGGAAACACCATATATTTT.

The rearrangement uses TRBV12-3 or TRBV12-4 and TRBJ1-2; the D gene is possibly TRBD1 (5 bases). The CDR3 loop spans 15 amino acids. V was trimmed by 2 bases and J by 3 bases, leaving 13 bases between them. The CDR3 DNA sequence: TGTGCCAGCAGTTTAAGGAGGGGAGCTTACTATGGCTACACCTTC. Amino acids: CASSLRRGAYYGYTF.

CDR3 nucleotide sequence: TGCAGCGTTGAAGTAGGCCTCGGAAACACCATATATTTT. Residues: CSVEVGLGNTIYF. This sequence joins TRBV29-1 and TRBJ1-3; D not certain. Germline V gives CDR1 SQVTM, CDR2 ANQGSEA. V was clipped by 1 base and J by 4 bases, with 8 bases between them. The CDR3 runs to 13 residues. The complete variable domain, with remaining parts taken from reference TRBV29-1 and TRBJ1-3, reads SAVISQKPSRDICQRGTSLTIQCQVDSQVTMMFWYRQQPGQSLTLIATANQGSEATYESGFVIDKFPISRPNLTFSTLTVSNMSPEDSSIYLCSVEVGLGNTIYFGEGSWLTVV.

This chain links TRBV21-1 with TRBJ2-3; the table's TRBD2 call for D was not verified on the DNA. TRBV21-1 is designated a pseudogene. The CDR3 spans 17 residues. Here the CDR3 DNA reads TGTGCCAGCAGCAAAGTGGGACGGGAGGGCCTTTGGGATACGCAGTATTTT. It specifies CASSKVGREGLWDTQYF.

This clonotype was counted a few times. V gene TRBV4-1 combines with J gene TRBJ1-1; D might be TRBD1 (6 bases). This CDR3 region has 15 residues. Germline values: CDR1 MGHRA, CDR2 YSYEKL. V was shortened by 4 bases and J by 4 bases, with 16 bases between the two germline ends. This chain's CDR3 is CASSRVRTGSTEAFF. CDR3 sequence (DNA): TGCGCCAGCAGCCGGGTAAGAACAGGGTCCACTGAAGCTTTCTTT.

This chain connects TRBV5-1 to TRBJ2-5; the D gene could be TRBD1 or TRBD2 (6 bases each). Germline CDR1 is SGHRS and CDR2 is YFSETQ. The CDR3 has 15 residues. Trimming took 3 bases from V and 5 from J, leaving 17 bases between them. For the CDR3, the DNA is TGCGCCAGCAGCTACCGGGACAATGGGAGGGAGACCCAGTACTTC. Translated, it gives CASSYRDNGRETQYF.

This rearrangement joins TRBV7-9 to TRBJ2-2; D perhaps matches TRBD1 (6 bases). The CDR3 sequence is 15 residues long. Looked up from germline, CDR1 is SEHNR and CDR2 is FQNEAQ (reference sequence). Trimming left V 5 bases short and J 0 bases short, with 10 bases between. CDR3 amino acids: CASSPGHTNTGELFF. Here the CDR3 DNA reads TGTGCCAGCAGCCCGGGACACACGAACACCGGGGAGCTGTTTTTT. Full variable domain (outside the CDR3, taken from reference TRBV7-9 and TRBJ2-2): DTGVSQNPRHKITKRGQNVTFRCDPISEHNRLYWYRQTLGQGPEFLTYFQNEAQLEKSRLLSDRFSAERPKGSFSTLEIQRTEQGDSAMYLCASSPGHTNTGELFFGEGSRLTVL.

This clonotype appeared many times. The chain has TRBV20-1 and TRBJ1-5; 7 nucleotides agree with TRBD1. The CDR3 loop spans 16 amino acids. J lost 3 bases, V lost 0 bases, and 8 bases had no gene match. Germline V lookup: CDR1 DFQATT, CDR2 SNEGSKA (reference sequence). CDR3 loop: CSARDSGQADNQPQHF. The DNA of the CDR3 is TGCAGTGCTAGAGATAGCGGACAGGCCGACAATCAGCCCCAGCATTTT.

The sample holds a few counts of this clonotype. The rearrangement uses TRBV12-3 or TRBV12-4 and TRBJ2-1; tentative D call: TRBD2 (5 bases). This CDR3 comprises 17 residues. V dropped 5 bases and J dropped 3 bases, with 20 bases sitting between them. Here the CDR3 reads CASSGLSERLLYNEQFF. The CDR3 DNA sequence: TGTGCCAGCAGTGGGTTATCCGAGCGGCTCCTCTACAATGAGCAGTTCTTC.

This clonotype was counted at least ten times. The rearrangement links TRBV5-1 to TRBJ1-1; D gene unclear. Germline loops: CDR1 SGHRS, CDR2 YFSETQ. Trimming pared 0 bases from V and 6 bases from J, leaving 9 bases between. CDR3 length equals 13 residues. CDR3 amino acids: CASSLDPRAEAFF. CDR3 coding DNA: TGCGCCAGCAGCTTGGACCCAAGGGCTGAAGCTTTCTTT.

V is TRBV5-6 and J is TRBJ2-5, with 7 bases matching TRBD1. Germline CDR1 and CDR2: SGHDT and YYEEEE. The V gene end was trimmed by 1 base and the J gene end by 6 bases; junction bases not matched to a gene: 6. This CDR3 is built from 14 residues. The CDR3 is CASSLIQGGQTQYF. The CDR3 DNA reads TGTGCCAGCAGCTTGATTCAAGGGGGCCAGACCCAGTACTTC.

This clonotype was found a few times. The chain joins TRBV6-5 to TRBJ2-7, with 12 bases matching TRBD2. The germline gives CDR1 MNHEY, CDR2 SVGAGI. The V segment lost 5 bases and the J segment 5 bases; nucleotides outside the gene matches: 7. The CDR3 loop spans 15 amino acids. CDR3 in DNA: TGTGCCAGCAGTCGGACTAGCGGGATGTTACACGAGCAGTACGTC. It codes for CASSRTSGMLHEQYV.

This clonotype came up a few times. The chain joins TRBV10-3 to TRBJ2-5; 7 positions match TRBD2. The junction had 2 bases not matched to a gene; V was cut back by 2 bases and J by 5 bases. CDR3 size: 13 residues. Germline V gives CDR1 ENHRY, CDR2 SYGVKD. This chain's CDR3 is CAISEAGAETQYF. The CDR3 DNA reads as TGTGCCATCAGTGAGGCGGGAGCCGAGACCCAGTACTTC.

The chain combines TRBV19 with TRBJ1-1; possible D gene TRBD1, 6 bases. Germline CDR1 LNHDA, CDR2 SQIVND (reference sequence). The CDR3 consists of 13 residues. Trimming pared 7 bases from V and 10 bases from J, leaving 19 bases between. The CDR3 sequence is CASTPPAGARAFF. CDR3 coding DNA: TGTGCCAGTACCCCTCCTGCGGGGGCCCGAGCTTTCTTT.

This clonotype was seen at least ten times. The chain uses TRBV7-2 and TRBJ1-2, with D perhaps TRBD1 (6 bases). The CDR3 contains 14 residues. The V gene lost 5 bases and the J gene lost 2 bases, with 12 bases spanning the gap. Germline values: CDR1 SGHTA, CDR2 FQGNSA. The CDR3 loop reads CASSPRTENYGYTF. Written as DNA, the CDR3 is TGTGCCAGCAGCCCCCGGACAGAGAACTATGGCTACACCTTC.

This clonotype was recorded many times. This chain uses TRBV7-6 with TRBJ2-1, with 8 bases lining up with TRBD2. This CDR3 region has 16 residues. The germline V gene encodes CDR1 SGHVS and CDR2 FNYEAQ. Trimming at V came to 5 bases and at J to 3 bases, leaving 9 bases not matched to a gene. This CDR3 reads CASSREASGYYNEQFF. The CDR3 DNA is TGTGCCAGCAGCCGTGAGGCTAGCGGGTACTACAATGAGCAGTTCTTC. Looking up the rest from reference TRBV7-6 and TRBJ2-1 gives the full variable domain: GAGVSQSPRYKVTKRGQDVALRCDPISGHVSLYWYRQALGQGPEFLTYFNYEAQQDKSGLPNDRFSAERPEGSISTLTIQRTEQRDSAMYRCASSREASGYYNEQFFGPGTRLTVL.

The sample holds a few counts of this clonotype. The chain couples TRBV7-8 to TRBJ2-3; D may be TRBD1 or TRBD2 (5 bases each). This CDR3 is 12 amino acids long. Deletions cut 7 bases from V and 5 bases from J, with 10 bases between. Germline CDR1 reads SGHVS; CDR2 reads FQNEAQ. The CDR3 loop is CASTGRLDTQYF. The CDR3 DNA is TGTGCCAGCACGGGACGGCTAGATACGCAGTATTTT.

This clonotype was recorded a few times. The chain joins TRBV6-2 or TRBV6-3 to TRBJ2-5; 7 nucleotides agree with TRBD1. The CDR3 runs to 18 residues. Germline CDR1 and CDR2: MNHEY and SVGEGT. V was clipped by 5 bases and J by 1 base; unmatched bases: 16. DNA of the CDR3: TGTGCCAGCAGTACCCGGCGACAGGGACGAGGTCCCCAAGAGACCCAGTACTTC. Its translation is CASSTRRQGRGPQETQYF.

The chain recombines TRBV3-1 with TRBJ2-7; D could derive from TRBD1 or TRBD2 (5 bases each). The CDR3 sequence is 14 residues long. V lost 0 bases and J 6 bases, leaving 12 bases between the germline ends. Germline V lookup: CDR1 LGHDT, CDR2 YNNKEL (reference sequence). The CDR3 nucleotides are TGTGCCAGCAGCCAAGACAATCAGGGACGCGAGCAGTACGTC. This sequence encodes CASSQDNQGREQYV.

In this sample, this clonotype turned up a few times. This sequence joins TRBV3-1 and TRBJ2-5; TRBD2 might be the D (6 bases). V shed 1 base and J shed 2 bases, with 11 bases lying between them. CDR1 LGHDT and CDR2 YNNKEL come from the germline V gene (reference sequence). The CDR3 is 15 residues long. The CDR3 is CASSQGTTPQETQYF. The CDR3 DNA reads TGTGCCAGCAGCCAAGGGACTACACCTCAAGAGACCCAGTACTTC.

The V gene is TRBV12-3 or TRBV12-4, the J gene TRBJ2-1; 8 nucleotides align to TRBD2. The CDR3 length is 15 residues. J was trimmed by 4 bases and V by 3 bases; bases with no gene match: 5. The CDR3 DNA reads TGTGCCAGCAGTTTTGGTAGCGGGAAGTACAATGAGCAGTTCTTC. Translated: CASSFGSGKYNEQFF.

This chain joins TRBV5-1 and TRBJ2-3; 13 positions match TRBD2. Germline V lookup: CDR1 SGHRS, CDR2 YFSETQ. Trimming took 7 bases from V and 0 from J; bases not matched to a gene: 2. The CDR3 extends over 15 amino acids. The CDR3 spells CASSGLAGSTDTQYF. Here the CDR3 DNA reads TGCGCCAGCTCGGGACTAGCGGGAAGCACAGATACGCAGTATTTT.

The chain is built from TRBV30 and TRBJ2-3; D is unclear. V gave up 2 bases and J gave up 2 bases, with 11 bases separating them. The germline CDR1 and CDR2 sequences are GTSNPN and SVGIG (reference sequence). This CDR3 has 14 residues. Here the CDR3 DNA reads TGTGCCTGGAGTCCACAGATCAACACAGATACGCAGTATTTT. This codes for CAWSPQINTDTQYF.